This is a list of T cell receptor beta chains from one sample in a study of technical replicates of blood from several donors. TCRdb's copy holds only in-frame clones and misses some; the assay was immunoSEQ multiplex PCR. Of roughly 15,000 clones in the sample, 87% were seen once. The material sequenced was PBMCs. The receptors shown here come from a human donor in good health. Each CDR3 is given with its conserved first and last residue. D genes are given only for firm matches. Clone size is not always given. Where it is, it says once, few, many or a class for expanded clones.

d_call j_call v_call clone_size cdr3_nt cdr3_aa
TRBD1 TRBJ2-7 TRBV27 . TGTGCCAGCAGACCGGGACAGCCCACCTACGAGCAGTACTTC CASRPGQPTYEQYF
. TRBJ1-2 TRBV18 . TGTGCCAGCTCACCTCCGGCAGGGCTTGGCTACACCTTC CASSPPAGLGYTF
. TRBJ1-3 TRBV5-1 . TGCGCCAGCAGCCTGTGGGGGGGGGCCTCTGGAAACACCATATATTTT CASSLWGGASGNTIYF
TRBD1 TRBJ2-2 TRBV6-4 few TGTGCCAGCAGTGACGGACAGGGGGCCGGGGAGCTGTTTTTT CASSDGQGAGELFF
. TRBJ2-7 TRBV5-1 . TGCGCCAGCAGCTTGGCCGGCGGAAGCTCCTACGAGCAGTACTTC CASSLAGGSSYEQYF
TRBD2 TRBJ2-5 TRBV15 . TGTGCCACCAGCAGAGATGTCGGCGGGAGGGCCGAGGAGACCCAGTACTTC CATSRDVGGRAEETQYF
. TRBJ2-7 TRBV11-1 . TGTGCCAGCAGCTGGGGACACACCTCTAAGAACGAGCAGTACTTC CASSWGHTSKNEQYF
TRBD2 TRBJ2-1 TRBV19 . TGTGCCAGTAGGGCCACTAGCGAGAGGGATGAGCAGTTCTTC CASRATSERDEQFF
. TRBJ2-6 TRBV9 . TGTGCCAGCAGCGTAGCTAGGTCTGGGGCCAACGTCCTGACTTTC CASSVARSGANVLTF
. TRBJ2-1 TRBV30 . TGTGCCTGGAGTGCAGGTTCTAATGAGTACAATGAGCAGTTCTTC CAWSAGSNEYNEQFF
TRBD1 TRBJ1-2 TRBV5-8 . TGTGCCAGCAGCTTCGTACAGGGGGCCTATGGCTACACCTTC CASSFVQGAYGYTF
TRBD2 TRBJ2-1 TRBV12-5 . TGTGCTAGTGGTTCTAGGACTAGCGGCGCCCGGGGGAAGGGGTTCTTC CASGSRTSGARGKGFF
. TRBJ2-4 TRBV10-3 . TGTGCCATCAGTGACTCCTTCGCCGGGGGTCGGTACTTC CAISDSFAGGRYF
TRBD1 TRBJ2-4 TRBV19 . TGTGCCAGTAGGGACAGGGGAAACATTCAGTACTTC CASRDRGNIQYF
TRBD2 TRBJ2-3 TRBV27 . TGTGCCAGCAGACGGACTAGCGAGCCCCCAGATACGCAGTATTTT CASRRTSEPPDTQYF
TRBD2 TRBJ2-1 TRBV11-2 . TGTGCCAGCAGCCCTAGCGGGAGCTACAATGAGCAGTTCTTC CASSPSGSYNEQFF
. TRBJ2-1 TRBV29-1 . TGCAGCGGCAGAAAGAACAATGAGCAGTTCTTC CSGRKNNEQFF
. TRBJ2-1 TRBV7-9 . TGTGCCAGCAGCTTAATAGCCGATGAGCAGTTCTTC CASSLIADEQFF
. TRBJ2-7 TRBV11-2 . TGTGCCAGCAGCTTAGGTGCGGGGCTGGGGTACGAGCAGTACTTC CASSLGAGLGYEQYF
. TRBJ1-1 TRBV7-8 . TGTGCCAGCAGCTTAGAGACCCAGGCGGGCAGGGCTTTCTTT CASSLETQAGRAFF
TRBD1 TRBJ2-1 TRBV18 . TGTGCCAGCTCACCAAGACAGGGTGCCTCCTACAATGAGCAGTTCTTC CASSPRQGASYNEQFF
. TRBJ2-7 TRBV7-9 . TGTGCCAGCAGCTTCCCGAGCTCCTACGAGCAGTACTTC CASSFPSSYEQYF
. TRBJ2-1 TRBV2 . TGTGCCAGCAGTGAACTACACGGCGGATACAATGAGCAGTTCTTC CASSELHGGYNEQFF
. TRBJ2-7 TRBV2 . TGTGCCAGCCTCGGAGGAGCGGGCGTTACCCCCTACGAGCAGTACTTC CASLGGAGVTPYEQYF
. TRBJ2-1 TRBV5-1 . TGCGCCAGCAGCTTGGCCCAGTACAATGAGCAGTTCTTC CASSLAQYNEQFF
TRBD2 TRBJ2-6 TRBV29-1 . TGCAGCGTTGTTAGCGGGGCTGGGGCCAACGTCCTGACTTTC CSVVSGAGANVLTF
. TRBJ2-5 TRBV1 . TGCACCAGCAACCCTAGCGGGAGGGCCTTTGAGACCCAGTACTTC CTSNPSGRAFETQYF
. TRBJ2-1 TRBV19 . TGTGCCAGTTCCCCCTCTCGGACAGCCTACAATGAGCAGTTCTTC CASSPSRTAYNEQFF
TRBD2 TRBJ2-1 TRBV5-1 . TGCGCCAGCAGCTTGAGGCAGCGGGAGTTCGATGAGCAGTTCTTC CASSLRQREFDEQFF
TRBD1 TRBJ1-5 TRBV28 . TGTGCCAGCAGTCTCCCCGGGACAGGACTGGTCAATCAGCCCCAGCATTTT CASSLPGTGLVNQPQHF
. TRBJ1-5 TRBV5-1 . TGCGCCAGCAGCTTGGCCGACAGCCAGAATCAGCCCCAGCATTTT CASSLADSQNQPQHF
. TRBJ2-6 TRBV6-4 . TGTGCCAGCAGTGACACTTCTGGGGCCAACGTCCTGACTTTC CASSDTSGANVLTF
TRBD2 TRBJ2-5 TRBV7-8 . TGTGCCAGCAGCTTAGGGGGACTAGCGTCTCGGGAGACCCAGTACTTC CASSLGGLASRETQYF
. TRBJ1-4 TRBV2 . TGTGCCACCAGACCCGGGGAGGGTGAAAAACTGTTTTTT CATRPGEGEKLFF
TRBD1 TRBJ1-5 TRBV10-3 . TGTGCCACCACAGGGGGGTATCAGCCCCAGCATTTT CATTGGYQPQHF
TRBD1 TRBJ2-7 TRBV6-5 . TGTGCCAGCAGAAAGACAGGGGCGGGAGAGCAGTACTTC CASRKTGAGEQYF
TRBD2 TRBJ2-7 TRBV9 . TGTGCCAGCAGCGTAGATCAGGGTAGCGGGAGTTTCGACGAGCAGTACTTC CASSVDQGSGSFDEQYF
. TRBJ1-4 TRBV7-8 . TGTGCCAGCAGCGCCAGGTGGGGCTCTAATGAAAAACTGTTTTTT CASSARWGSNEKLFF
. TRBJ2-1 TRBV5-4 . TGTGCCAGCAGCCACCCAGGGGCCAATGAGCAGTTCTTC CASSHPGANEQFF
. TRBJ2-7 TRBV27 few TGTGCCAGCAGCGAAGGGGGAATTGGACGCGAGCAGTACTTC CASSEGGIGREQYF
. TRBJ2-7 TRBV5-1 . TGCGCCAGCAGCTTGGTGGTAGGGGCCAATGAGGAGCAGTACTTC CASSLVVGANEEQYF
TRBD1 TRBJ2-5 TRBV5-1 . TGCGCCAGCAGCATAGGACAGGGCCAAGAGACCCAGTACTTC CASSIGQGQETQYF
. TRBJ2-5 TRBV11-3 . TGTGCCAGCAGCCGCGAGGCAAAAGAGACCCAGTACTTC CASSREAKETQYF
TRBD1 TRBJ2-7 TRBV6-5 once TGTGCCAGCAGTTACTCTCAACAGGGGGATTCCGAGCAGTACTTC CASSYSQQGDSEQYF
. TRBJ1-2 TRBV2 once TGTGCCAGCAGAGATCCGGGTTTACGCTATGGCTACACCTTC CASRDPGLRYGYTF
TRBD2 TRBJ2-7 TRBV4-1 few TGCGCCAGCAGCCAATTGGGACTAGCGGGAGGGCCGTCGCAGTACTTC CASSQLGLAGGPSQYF
TRBD1 TRBJ1-4 TRBV9 . TGTGCCAGCAGCGCCGGGACAGGGATTGAAAAACTGTTTTTT CASSAGTGIEKLFF
. TRBJ1-5 TRBV18 . TGTGCCAGCTCTCAAGAGGGTCAGCCCCAGCATTTT CASSQEGQPQHF
TRBD1 TRBJ2-7 TRBV5-4 . TGTGCCAGCAGCTGGGGGTGGGGACAGGGGAATGACGAGCAGTACTTC CASSWGWGQGNDEQYF
TRBD2 TRBJ2-1 TRBV10-1 . TGCGCCAGCAGCCGGGACTACGGGAATGAGCAGTTCTTC CASSRDYGNEQFF
TRBD1 TRBJ2-3 TRBV5-6 . TGTGCCAGCAGCCGACAGGGGACTAGCACAGATACGCAGTATTTT CASSRQGTSTDTQYF
TRBD1 TRBJ1-5 TRBV19 . TGTGCCAGTAGTTCGGCAGGGGGCCGTCAGCCCCAGCATTTT CASSSAGGRQPQHF
. TRBJ2-2 TRBV27 . TGTGCCAGCTGGTCGGGAGTAGGAACCGGGGAGCTGTTTTTT CASWSGVGTGELFF
. TRBJ1-5 TRBV2 . TGTGCCAGCAGTGCCGCCATCGTGGAGTCGCAGCCCCAGCATTTT CASSAAIVESQPQHF
. TRBJ2-7 TRBV1 few TGCACCAGCAGCCAAGGGCCGAGCGGGTGCTCCTACGAGCAGTACTTC CTSSQGPSGCSYEQYF
. TRBJ2-7 TRBV7-9 . TGTGCCAGCAGGGGGGCGGACGAGCAGTACTTC CASRGADEQYF
TRBD1 TRBJ2-7 TRBV6-1 . TGTGCCAGCAGCCTGACAGGGCCCGAGCAGTACTTC CASSLTGPEQYF